This T cell receptor (beta chain) was found in a study of CD8+ T cells in alopecia areata. Across the study: Each of the treated patients was given oral tofacitinib, 5 to 10 mg twice daily, for moderate-to-severe alopecia areata. Whole-study findings and limits: Scalp samples also yield sequences of resident alphabeta T cells from normal skin. Lesional scalp, notably in alopecia totalis/universalis, had clonality above that of normal scalp.

As for this clone: The antigen remains undetermined.

Alopecia areata patients provided lesional scalp punch biopsies and peripheral blood, both collected for the study. The CDR3 runs 10 residues. Germline lookup yields CDR1 SQVTM and CDR2 ANQGSEA. V lost 4 bases, J lost 3 bases, and 4 bases lay in between. The sequencing template was cDNA reverse transcribed from extracted RNA. The data were produced by immunoSEQ multiplex PCR, yet TCRdb's version contains in-frame clones alone and is incomplete. The sample includes around 200,000 clones, around 63% of them seen just once. This sequence originates from a human donor with alopecia areata. The rearrangement joins TRBV29-1 to TRBJ2-7; no clear D. Sequenced material: CD4+ T cells sorted from blood, taken at week 0. The CDR3 spells CSVGGYEQYF. For the CDR3, the DNA is TGCAGCGTTGGGGGCTACGAGCAGTACTTC.